What follows are 8 T cell receptor beta chains derived from one specimen sequenced in a study of blood T cell repertoires in COVID-19. Generated by immunoSEQ multiplex PCR, the TCRdb table keeps only in-frame clones and is missing some. The data hold 150,000 to 200,000 clones, with about 81% observed a single time. Sequenced input: peripheral blood. The receptors stem from a man between 60 and 75 years old with active or convalescent COVID-19.

Here the CDR3 DNA reads TGTGCCACGCAGCAGGGGGAGACCCAGTACTTC. Its translation is CATQQGETQYF. This rearrangement joins TRBV24-1 to TRBJ2-5; a weak D match, TRBD1 (6 bases). Germline-derived CDR1 and CDR2 are KGHDR and SFDVKD. The CDR3 has 11 amino acids. V lost 10 bases to trimming and J lost 5 bases, with 10 bases between them.

The chain is built from TRBV4-1 and TRBJ1-6; TRBD1 might be the D (6 bases). In germline, CDR1 is MGHRA, CDR2 YSYEKL. The CDR3 length is 18 residues. V lost 4 bases to trimming and J lost 7 bases, with 23 bases between them. The CDR3 reads CASSPPLGRRGANSPLHF. The CDR3 DNA is TGCGCCAGCAGCCCGCCTCTCGGCCGGCGGGGGGCAAATTCACCCCTCCACTTT.

The chain couples TRBV4-1 to TRBJ2-2; 7 nucleotides match TRBD1. CDR1 and CDR2 from the germline V gene are MGHRA and YSYEKL. The V segment lost 7 bases and the J segment 5 bases; nucleotides outside the gene matches: 4. The CDR3 totals 13 residues. CDR3 amino acids: CASNRQGTGELFF. The CDR3 DNA reads TGCGCCAGCAACCGACAGGGAACCGGGGAGCTGTTTTTT.

The V gene is TRBV3-1 (or the pseudogene TRBV3-2), the J gene TRBJ2-7; D possibly corresponds to TRBD2 (6 bases). Germline V gives CDR1 LGHDT, CDR2 YNNKEL (reference sequence). V lost 1 base to trimming and J lost 5 bases, with 15 bases between them. The CDR3 has 15 amino acids. DNA for the CDR3: TGTGCCAGCAGCCAAGCAGGAACCCGGGAGAACGAGCAGTACTTC. Its protein is CASSQAGTRENEQYF.

The sample holds a few counts of this clone. The CDR3 spells CATSDSGGPSNQPQHF. As DNA, the CDR3 is TGTGCCACCAGTGACTCGGGGGGGCCTAGCAATCAGCCCCAGCATTTT. The chain joins TRBV24-1 to TRBJ1-5; tentatively, D is TRBD1 (6 bases). Trimming stripped 4 bases from V and 0 bases from J, with 12 bases between. The CDR3 runs to 16 residues. Germline CDR1 and CDR2: KGHDR and SFDVKD.

The V and J genes are TRBV2 and TRBJ1-1; perhaps TRBD1 as D (6 bases). Germline lookup yields CDR1 SNHLY and CDR2 FYNNEI. This CDR3 has 12 amino acids. Trimming removed 10 bases from V and 3 bases from J, with 12 bases in between. The DNA of the CDR3 is TGTGCCAACAAGAGACAGGACACTGAAGCTTTCTTT. It encodes CANKRQDTEAFF.

This chain links TRBV10-3 with TRBJ2-3, with D possibly matching TRBD2 (7 bases). The V end lost 3 bases, the J end lost 5 bases, and 15 bases lay between the germline ends. Germline lookup yields CDR1 ENHRY and CDR2 SYGVKD. This CDR3 has 15 residues. The CDR3 loop is CAISDPGGAGDTQYF. Written as DNA, the CDR3 is TGTGCCATCAGTGACCCTGGGGGGGCCGGAGATACGCAGTATTTT.

The V gene is TRBV5-4, the J gene TRBJ2-5, with TRBD2 identical over 7 bases. V shed 0 bases, J shed 4 bases, and the junction held 0 bases outside the gene matches. The CDR3 sequence is 13 residues long. Germline values: CDR1 SGHNT, CDR2 YYREEE (reference sequence). CDR3 sequence: CASSLGGGETQYF. CDR3 sequence (DNA): TGTGCCAGCAGCTTGGGCGGGGGAGAGACCCAGTACTTC.